This record covers a single T cell receptor (beta chain). Only one base separates this from a far larger clonotype, so it likely reflects a read error. CDR3 size: 13 residues. Germline assignment: CDR1 MDHEN and CDR2 SYDVKM. This sample's TCRbeta library carried unique molecular identifier barcodes. TCRdb called the PCR reads again in MiXCR, with one record for every CDR3 protein. The repertoire holds hundreds of thousands of distinct CDR3 sequences, with around 13% as singletons. The entry originates in a study of T-cell reconstitution after alpha-beta-depleted transplantation in children. Here the sequenced sample was PBMCs from the stem cell graft donor, taken from the stem cell graft. The rearrangement links TRBV28 to TRBJ2-7, with TRBD2 identical over 7 bases. The receptor was derived from a human donor who donated a stem cell graft to a child with acute lymphoblastic leukemia. The CDR3: CASSFGGTYQQYF. The CDR3 nucleotides are TGTGCCAGCAGTTTCGGGGGGACCTACCAGCAGTACTTC.